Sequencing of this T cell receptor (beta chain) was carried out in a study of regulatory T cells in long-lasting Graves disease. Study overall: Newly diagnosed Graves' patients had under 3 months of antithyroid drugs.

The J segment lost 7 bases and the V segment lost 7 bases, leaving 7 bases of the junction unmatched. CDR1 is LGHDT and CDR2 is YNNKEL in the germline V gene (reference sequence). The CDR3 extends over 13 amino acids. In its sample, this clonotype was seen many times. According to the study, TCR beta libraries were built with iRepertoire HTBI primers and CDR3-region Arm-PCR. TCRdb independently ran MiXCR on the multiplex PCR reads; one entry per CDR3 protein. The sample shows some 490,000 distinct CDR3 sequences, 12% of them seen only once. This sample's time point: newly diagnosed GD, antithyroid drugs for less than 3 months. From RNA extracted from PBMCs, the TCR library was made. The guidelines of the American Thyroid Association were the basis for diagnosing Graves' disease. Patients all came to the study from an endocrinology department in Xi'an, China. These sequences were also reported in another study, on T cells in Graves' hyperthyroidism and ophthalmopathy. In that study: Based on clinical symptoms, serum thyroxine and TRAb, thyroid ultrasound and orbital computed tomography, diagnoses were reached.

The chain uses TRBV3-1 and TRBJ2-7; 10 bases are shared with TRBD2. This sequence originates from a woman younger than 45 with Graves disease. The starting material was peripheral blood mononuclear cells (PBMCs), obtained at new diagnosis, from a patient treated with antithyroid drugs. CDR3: CASTPGLASEQYF. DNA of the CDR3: TGTGCCAGCACTCCGGGACTAGCGTCTGAGCAGTACTTC.